Reported below is one T cell receptor (beta chain). The data belong to a study of T-cell memory formation after mild COVID-19. TCRdb recomputed calls from the 5' RACE reads with MiXCR, one row per CDR3 protein. The table lists 340,000 or so distinct CDR3 sequences, 10% to 15% of them singletons. V lost 2 bases and J lost 8; bases outside the gene matches: 8. CDR1 and CDR2 (germline): GTSNPN, SVGIG (reference sequence). CDR3 length: 15 residues. Sequenced: PBMCs or a T cell subset sorted from them (not recorded which). This chain joins TRBV30 and TRBJ2-1, with TRBD2 identical over 11 bases. The receptor comes from a man between 18 and 35 years old who had mild COVID-19 (a few samples of this study predate the infection). Cell type and time point are not known. In DNA, the CDR3 is TGTGCCTGGAGTCCCGGGACTAGCGGTGGCTATGAGCAGTTCTTC. Protein: CAWSPGTSGGYEQFF.